These T cell receptor beta chains were read from a single sample in a study of cytomegalovirus exposure and HLA in healthy donors. TCRdb's copy holds only in-frame clones and misses some; the assay was immunoSEQ multiplex PCR. Here the sample spans some 120,000 clones, under 85% being singletons. Sequences were obtained from PBMCs. The receptors stem from a middle-aged woman in good health and CMV-seropositive. Each CDR3 is given with its conserved first and last residue. Fields, in order: D gene, V gene, J gene, clone size, CDR3 DNA, CDR3 protein. A D gene is named only where the DNA matches it firmly. Size values are once, few and many counts, or a class for expanded clones, and some rows have none.

.,TRBV7-9,TRBJ1-2,.,TGTGCCAGCAGCTTAGATCTCTCAGTATTCTACACCTTC,CASSLDLSVFYTF
TRBD2,TRBV2,TRBJ2-1,.,TGTGCCAGCAGTCCCAGGGACTATTCCTACAATGAGCAGTTCTTC,CASSPRDYSYNEQFF
.,TRBV5-1,TRBJ2-3,.,TGCGCCAGCAGCTTGGAGTTGGGAGTGGGACTTAGAGATACGCAGTATTTT,CASSLELGVGLRDTQYF
TRBD1,TRBV28,TRBJ2-1,.,TGTGCCAGCAGTTTATGGGACAGGGATGCCAATGAGCAGTTCTTC,CASSLWDRDANEQFF
TRBD1,TRBV28,TRBJ2-5,.,TGTGCCAGCAGTCCCCGACAGGGTTGGCAGACCCAGTACTTC,CASSPRQGWQTQYF
.,TRBV15,TRBJ2-7,few,TGTGCCACCAGCAGAGATCTTCTGACGGGAGTGGGTGAGCAGTACTTC,CATSRDLLTGVGEQYF
TRBD1,TRBV4-2,TRBJ2-5,once,TGTGCCGGCAGCCGGTTCCAGGGGGAAGAGACCCAGTACTTC,CAGSRFQGEETQYF
TRBD2,TRBV30,TRBJ2-1,.,TGTGCCTGGAGTCCCCAGCGGGGCGAGCAGTTCTTC,CAWSPQRGEQFF
TRBD1,TRBV6-1,TRBJ1-1,few,TGTGCCAGCAGGGACAGGGGGCGTACTGAAGCTTTCTTT,CASRDRGRTEAFF
.,TRBV7-9,TRBJ2-1,.,TGTGCCAGCAGCTTAGAGGTCCCTAGAAAGTTCTTC,CASSLEVPRKFF
TRBD1,TRBV5-1,TRBJ1-4,.,TGCGCCAGCAGCTTGCGGACAGGGCGAGAAGAAAAACTGTTTTTT,CASSLRTGREEKLFF
TRBD2,TRBV13,TRBJ2-7,.,TGTGCCAGCAGCTCCCCGGGACTAGCTCGGCTCGAGCAGTACTTC,CASSSPGLARLEQYF
.,TRBV19,TRBJ1-2,.,TGTGCCACTACCCCCCCCGAAAGAGGGAACTATGGCTACACCTTC,CATTPPERGNYGYTF
TRBD2,TRBV11-3,TRBJ2-7,few,TGTGCCAGCAGCCCCCGGTTGTGGAGCGGGAGGCGGGACGAGCAGTACTTC,CASSPRLWSGRRDEQYF
.,TRBV18,TRBJ1-5,.,TGTGCCAGCTCACCGGACAAGGGTGGTCAGCCCCAGCATTTT,CASSPDKGGQPQHF
TRBD2,TRBV28,TRBJ2-7,.,TGTGCCAGCAGCGTCGGGAGGATGAAGCAGTACTTC,CASSVGRMKQYF
.,TRBV4-1,TRBJ2-5,.,TGCGCCAGCAGTGCGATCCAAGAGACCCAGTACTTC,CASSAIQETQYF
TRBD1,TRBV7-9,TRBJ2-7,.,TGTGCCAGCAGCTCCATCGGCGGACAGGGGATCGCCTACGAGCAGTACTTC,CASSSIGGQGIAYEQYF
.,TRBV12-2,TRBJ2-3,.,TGTGCAAGTCGCTTAGGAGGATACACAGATACGCAGTATTTT,CASRLGGYTDTQYF
.,TRBV19,TRBJ1-1,.,TGTGCCAGTAGTATAGGCGGGAGACAACTGAACACTGAAGCTTTCTTT,CASSIGGRQLNTEAFF
.,TRBV11-3,TRBJ2-2,.,TGTGCCAGCAGCTCCCGGGCCTCGAACACCGGGGGGCTGTTTTTT,CASSSRASNTGGLFF
TRBD1,TRBV10-3,TRBJ2-5,.,TGTGCCATCAGTCTAGGACAGGGGGAGACCCAGTACTTC,CAISLGQGETQYF
.,TRBV30,TRBJ1-2,once,TGTGCCTGGAGAGGGAGGGCCTATGGCTACACCTTC,CAWRGRAYGYTF
TRBD2,TRBV6-6,TRBJ2-7,.,TGTGCCAGCAGTTTTATGCGGGAGGGCCCCTACGAGCAGTACTTC,CASSFMREGPYEQYF
TRBD2,TRBV6-5,TRBJ2-7,.,TGTGCCAGCAGATCCGGACTAGGGAGCGAGCAGTACTTC,CASRSGLGSEQYF
.,TRBV11-2,TRBJ2-3,.,TGTGCCAGCAGCTCCTACACAGATACGCAGTATTTT,CASSSYTDTQYF